The rows below give T cell receptor beta chains drawn from one sample of a study of blood T cell repertoires in COVID-19. The repertoire was sequenced with immunoSEQ multiplex PCR; TCRdb's copy has only in-frame clones and lacks some. The table lists around 250,000 clones, 88% of them singletons. Input material: PBMCs or T cells enriched from blood (not recorded which). The source of these receptors is a woman in her forties who had been exposed to COVID-19. CDR3s include the opening cysteine and the closing phenylalanine or tryptophan. The order of the fields is J gene, D gene, V gene, clone size, CDR3 DNA, CDR3 protein. A D gene is named only where the DNA matches it firmly. Clone size is given for some rows only: seen once, a few or many times, or a class if the clone is expanded.

TRBJ2-5 | - | TRBV14 | - | TGTGCCAGCAGTTCAGGGAAAGAGACCCAGTACTTC | CASSSGKETQYF
TRBJ2-2 | TRBD1 | TRBV7-2 | - | TGTGCCAGCAGCAAAGGACAGGGGGAGAACACCGGGGAGCTGTTTTTT | CASSKGQGENTGELFF
TRBJ1-1 | - | TRBV7-2 | once | TGTGCCAGCAGCCGCTCTGGGCCGAACACTGAAGCTTTCTTT | CASSRSGPNTEAFF
TRBJ1-5 | - | TRBV6-5 | - | TGTGCCAGCAGAGGACTTAGCAATCAGCCCCAGCATTTT | CASRGLSNQPQHF
TRBJ1-5 | - | TRBV5-3 | - | TGTGCCAGAAGCTTGACACAGGGAATAAATCAGCCCCAGCATTTT | CARSLTQGINQPQHF
TRBJ1-2 | - | TRBV4-3 | - | TGCGCCAGCAGCCAAGATCATCAGGGTCCCAGCTATGGCTACACCTTC | CASSQDHQGPSYGYTF
TRBJ1-1 | - | TRBV19 | - | TGTGCCAGTAGCCCCCCCGGGACTGAAGCTTTCTTT | CASSPPGTEAFF
TRBJ2-1 | - | TRBV1 | - | TGCACCAGCAGAGGACTAGCGGCTACCTCCTACAATGAGCAGTTCTTC | CTSRGLAATSYNEQFF
TRBJ1-5 | TRBD1 | TRBV3-1/TRBV3-2 | - | TGTGCCAGCAGCCAAGGGGACAGGGTTTATCAGCCCCAGCATTTT | CASSQGDRVYQPQHF
TRBJ1-1 | TRBD1 | TRBV6-5 | - | TGTGCCAGCAGTCGGTTCGGGACAGGGGGGACTGAAGCTTTCTTT | CASSRFGTGGTEAFF
TRBJ1-3 | - | TRBV10-3 | - | TGTGCCATCAGTGGCAGGGGCCCTGGAAACACCATATATTTT | CAISGRGPGNTIYF
TRBJ1-6 | - | TRBV7-3 | - | TGTGCCAGCAGCCGACGCGGGGGAGGTTCACCCCTCCACTTT | CASSRRGGGSPLHF
TRBJ1-4 | - | TRBV19 | - | TGTGCCAGTAGTCTCCTTCCGAGGGCTTTAAAAGGGGAAAAACTGTTTTTT | CASSLLPRALKGEKLFF
TRBJ1-5 | - | TRBV19 | - | TGTGCCAGTAGTGTCCGGGGCAATCAGCCCCAGCATTTT | CASSVRGNQPQHF
TRBJ1-1 | - | TRBV9 | - | TGTGCCAGCAGCGTAGAGGGCCGGATGGGGGGAGATGCCACTGAAGCTTTCTTT | CASSVEGRMGGDATEAFF
TRBJ2-2 | TRBD2 | TRBV7-9 | - | TGTGCCAGCAGCCTGTTAGCCGGGACTAGCGGAGTCGGGGAGCTGTTTTTT | CASSLLAGTSGVGELFF
TRBJ1-1 | - | TRBV18 | - | TGTGCCAGCTCACCAAACTTGGGGGAGGGGCGGGACACTGAAGCTTTCTTT | CASSPNLGEGRDTEAFF